The sequence of this T cell receptor beta chain was determined in a study of neoadjuvant anti-PD-1 for oral cavity cancer. As for the study in general: Around day 43, patients without progression received a fourth nivolumab dose before surgery.

Time point: after neoadjuvant nivolumab, at surgical resection. These newly diagnosed stage II-IVA oral cavity squamous cell carcinoma patients had no prior systemic or radiation treatment. On this clone: Its antigen is not identified.

The germline V and J ends were trimmed by 3 bases and 4 bases, with 10 bases remaining between them. This CDR3 region has 15 residues. Germline V CDR1 and CDR2: MGHRA, YSYEKL. Assay: immunoSEQ multiplex PCR; the TCRdb copy retains only in-frame clones and omits some. Of about 8,500 clones listed, approximately 72% are singletons. Findings of the study overall: After neoadjuvant nivolumab, PBMC T cell clonality was significantly higher in non-responders than responders. Higher pretreatment blood Treg/Th17 ratios correlated with higher pretreatment blood and lower post-treatment tumor TCRbeta clonality.

This clonotype was obtained from a person aged 40 to 85 with oral cavity squamous cell carcinoma. The genes are TRBV4-1 and TRBJ1-6, with D hard to call. The material sequenced was PBMCs, taken after nivolumab (anti-PD-1) treatment. The CDR3 bases are TGCGCCAGCAGCCAGGGGAGGGCGTATAATTCACCCCTCCACTTT. Its translation is CASSQGRAYNSPLHF.